This T cell receptor (beta chain) was found in a study of blood T cell repertoires in COVID-19. Study-wide context: The cDNA or gDNA used as material had been derived from T cells, B-cell-depleted T cells, or PBMCs.

The CDR3 is 17 amino acids. Trimming took off 3 bases at V and 0 bases at J, with 15 bases between the two ends. Per germline, CDR1 MNHEY and CDR2 SVGEGT. Original methodology: Researchers report that nucleated cell counts were estimated from reference gene primer amplification. The protocol was immunoSEQ multiplex PCR, while the TCRdb copy is restricted to in-frame clones and leaves out a portion. D and trimming were read from the DNA, whereas the V and J calls and clone size are those reported in that table. This sample has 200,000 to 300,000 clones; 80% to 95% occur once, and the top ten carry about 0.8%.

The receptor was derived from a man under 40 with COVID-19, enrolled during active disease. The genes are TRBV6-2 or TRBV6-3 and TRBJ2-1; tentative D call: TRBD1 (6 bases). Sequenced material: peripheral blood. The CDR3 protein is CASSYSGHPSSYNEQFF. The CDR3 DNA sequence: TGTGCCAGCAGTTATTCGGGACACCCGAGCTCCTACAATGAGCAGTTCTTC.